This section outlines one T cell receptor (beta chain) sequence together with its context. Its cognate antigen is unknown. At one end, the junction sequence differs from germline, possibly due to a read error. Germline-derived CDR1 and CDR2 are SGHRS and YFSETQ. This CDR3 has 13 residues. The data stem from a study of identical twins. Whole-study findings and limits: Within beta out-of-frame sequences, the excess sharing observed between twins was weaker. Insertions were reduced in abundant cord blood beta clonotypes but not in memory repertoires. Alpha sequences that were out-of-frame and twin-shared showed an excess of low generation probability.

TCRdb reanalysed the 5' RACE reads using MiXCR and keeps one entry per CDR3 protein. The sample includes just under 550,000 distinct CDR3 sequences, about 16% of them seen just once. Separately, the same data were catalogued under a study of yellow fever vaccine responses in identical twins.

This sequence was found in a woman younger than 35 in good health. Source material: CD4+ T cells sorted from blood. The chain recombines TRBV5-1 with TRBJ2-5; 12 bases match TRBD2. The CDR3 reads CASSLDPTSGRDF. CDR3 coding DNA: TGCGCCAGCAGCTTGGATCCGACTAGCGGGAGAGACTTC.